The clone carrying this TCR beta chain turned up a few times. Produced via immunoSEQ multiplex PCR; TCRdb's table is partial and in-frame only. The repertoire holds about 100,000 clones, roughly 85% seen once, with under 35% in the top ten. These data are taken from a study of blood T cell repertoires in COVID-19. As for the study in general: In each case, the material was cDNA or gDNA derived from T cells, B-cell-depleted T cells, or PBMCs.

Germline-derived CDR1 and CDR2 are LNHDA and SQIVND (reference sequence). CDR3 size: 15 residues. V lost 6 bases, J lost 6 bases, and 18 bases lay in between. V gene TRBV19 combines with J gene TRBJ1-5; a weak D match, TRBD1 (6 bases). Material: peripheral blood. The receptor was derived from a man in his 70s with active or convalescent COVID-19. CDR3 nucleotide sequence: TGTGCCAGTAGCCCGACGGGGGGCCGAGGTCAGCCCCAGCATTTT. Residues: CASSPTGGRGQPQHF.